Listed below are T cell receptor beta chains from one sample, sequenced in a study of CD8 T cells in Susac syndrome. MiXCR, applied by TCRdb to the immunoSEQ multiplex PCR reads, yields one record per CDR3 protein. In the table there are 200,000 to 250,000 distinct CDR3 sequences, 95% of which are singletons. Specimen: CD4+ T cells from PBMCs. The receptors originated from a human donor with multiple sclerosis. CDR3s include the opening cysteine and the closing phenylalanine or tryptophan. Each record gives: J gene, D gene, clone size, V gene, CDR3 DNA, CDR3 protein. The D gene is left open where the match is weak. A clone size is listed for some rows: how often the clone was seen (once, few, many), or a class if it is expanded.

J gene: TRBJ2-1
D gene: TRBD1
clone size: once
V gene: TRBV29-1
CDR3 DNA: TGCAGCGTTGAGTCCAGGACAGGCCCGAGGCTACAGGAGCAGTTCTTC
CDR3 protein: CSVESRTGPRLQEQFF

J gene: TRBJ2-7
D gene: .
clone size: .
V gene: TRBV20-1
CDR3 DNA: TGCAGTGCAAACGACTCCGGAGGGAGGGAGCAGTACTTC
CDR3 protein: CSANDSGGREQYF

J gene: TRBJ1-2
D gene: .
clone size: .
V gene: TRBV12-3/TRBV12-4
CDR3 DNA: TGTGCCAGCAGTTTTGTGGCTTATGGCTACACCTTC
CDR3 protein: CASSFVAYGYTF

J gene: TRBJ2-7
D gene: TRBD2
clone size: .
V gene: TRBV3-1
CDR3 DNA: TGTGCCAGCAGCGGCCGCGCTAGCGGGAGGGAATACGAGCAGTACTTC
CDR3 protein: CASSGRASGREYEQYF

J gene: TRBJ1-4
D gene: .
clone size: .
V gene: TRBV20-1
CDR3 DNA: TGCAGTGCTAGAGATGCAGGGTTTGTACTGTTTTTT
CDR3 protein: CSARDAGFVLFF

J gene: TRBJ2-7
D gene: .
clone size: .
V gene: TRBV2
CDR3 DNA: TGTGCCAGCAGTAAAAGATTCTACGAGCAGTACTTC
CDR3 protein: CASSKRFYEQYF

J gene: TRBJ1-5
D gene: .
clone size: .
V gene: TRBV19
CDR3 DNA: TGTGCCAGTAGTATAGATCTCCAGCCCCAGCATTTT
CDR3 protein: CASSIDLQPQHF

J gene: TRBJ2-7
D gene: TRBD2
clone size: .
V gene: TRBV30
CDR3 DNA: TGTGCCTGGAATCCAGCGGGAGCGGGGGAGCAGTACTTC
CDR3 protein: CAWNPAGAGEQYF

J gene: TRBJ1-5
D gene: .
clone size: .
V gene: TRBV12-5
CDR3 DNA: TGTGCTAGTGCCTCAGGAGCCCAGCCCCAGCATTTT
CDR3 protein: CASASGAQPQHF

J gene: TRBJ2-5
D gene: .
clone size: .
V gene: TRBV20-1
CDR3 DNA: TGCAGTGCTAGAGTCTCCCACCAAGAGACCCAGTACTTC
CDR3 protein: CSARVSHQETQYF

J gene: TRBJ2-7
D gene: .
clone size: .
V gene: TRBV27
CDR3 DNA: TGTGCCAGCAGTCCGTCCAGGGTTCTCTACGAGCAGTACTTC
CDR3 protein: CASSPSRVLYEQYF

J gene: TRBJ1-1
D gene: .
clone size: once
V gene: TRBV20-1
CDR3 DNA: TGCAGTGTCGGGGGGAACGCTGAAGCTTTCTTT
CDR3 protein: CSVGGNAEAFF

J gene: TRBJ1-2
D gene: .
clone size: .
V gene: TRBV20-1
CDR3 DNA: TGCAGTGCTAGACCGGTGTCCTCTCCTAACTATGGCTACACCTTC
CDR3 protein: CSARPVSSPNYGYTF

J gene: TRBJ2-7
D gene: TRBD2
clone size: once
V gene: TRBV6-5
CDR3 DNA: TGTGCCAGCAGTAAAGGGACTAGCTACGAGCAGTACTTC
CDR3 protein: CASSKGTSYEQYF

J gene: TRBJ1-1
D gene: .
clone size: .
V gene: TRBV20-1
CDR3 DNA: TGCAGTGCTACAGGGGCCCGCGCTGAAGCTTTCTTT
CDR3 protein: CSATGARAEAFF

J gene: TRBJ1-2
D gene: TRBD1
clone size: .
V gene: TRBV27
CDR3 DNA: TGTGCCAGCAGTTTATCGCGGGGACAGGGGGCCAGTGGCTACACCTTC
CDR3 protein: CASSLSRGQGASGYTF

J gene: TRBJ2-2
D gene: TRBD2
clone size: .
V gene: TRBV10-3
CDR3 DNA: TGTGCCATCTCTACTGGACTAGCGGGCGGGAACACCGGGGAGCTGTTTTTT
CDR3 protein: CAISTGLAGGNTGELFF

J gene: TRBJ2-1
D gene: .
clone size: .
V gene: TRBV10-3
CDR3 DNA: TGTGCCTCCAGGGGAGGGGGCAATGAGCAGTTCTTC
CDR3 protein: CASRGGGNEQFF

J gene: TRBJ2-3
D gene: TRBD2
clone size: once
V gene: TRBV20-1
CDR3 DNA: TGCAGTGCTAGAGTTCCCAGCGGGGTGAGGGGCACAGATACGCAGTATTTT
CDR3 protein: CSARVPSGVRGTDTQYF

J gene: TRBJ2-1
D gene: .
clone size: .
V gene: TRBV20-1
CDR3 DNA: TGCAGTGCGGAGGACAATGAGCAGTTCTTC
CDR3 protein: CSAEDNEQFF

J gene: TRBJ2-7
D gene: .
clone size: .
V gene: TRBV28
CDR3 DNA: TGTGCCAGCGAGTCCAGGGGCGGGAGCTACGAGCAGTACTTC
CDR3 protein: CASESRGGSYEQYF

J gene: TRBJ2-5
D gene: TRBD2
clone size: .
V gene: TRBV30
CDR3 DNA: TGTGCCGGGGGGGAGGAGACCCAGTACTTC
CDR3 protein: CAGGEETQYF

J gene: TRBJ2-3
D gene: TRBD2
clone size: .
V gene: TRBV7-2
CDR3 DNA: TGTGCCAGCAGCTGGAGCGGGGGCCCCACAGATACGCAGTATTTT
CDR3 protein: CASSWSGGPTDTQYF

J gene: TRBJ2-1
D gene: TRBD2
clone size: once
V gene: TRBV4-1
CDR3 DNA: TGCGCCAGCAGCCAAACAATTAGCGGGAGGTACGACAATGAGCAGTTCTTC
CDR3 protein: CASSQTISGRYDNEQFF

J gene: TRBJ1-1
D gene: .
clone size: .
V gene: TRBV27
CDR3 DNA: TGTGCCAGCAGTTTCTGGCCGAACACTGAAGCTTTCTTT
CDR3 protein: CASSFWPNTEAFF

J gene: TRBJ1-2
D gene: TRBD1
clone size: once
V gene: TRBV3-1
CDR3 DNA: TGTGCCAGCAGCTCAACAGGGGACGGCTACACCTTC
CDR3 protein: CASSSTGDGYTF

J gene: TRBJ2-3
D gene: TRBD2
clone size: .
V gene: TRBV7-2
CDR3 DNA: TGTGCCAGCAGCTTATCGGGGGGGCCAGATACGCAGTATTTT
CDR3 protein: CASSLSGGPDTQYF

J gene: TRBJ2-3
D gene: .
clone size: few
V gene: TRBV18
CDR3 DNA: TGTGCCAGCTCAGAGTCCACAGATACGCAGTATTTT
CDR3 protein: CASSESTDTQYF

J gene: TRBJ1-6
D gene: .
clone size: .
V gene: TRBV25-1
CDR3 DNA: TGTGCCAGCAGTGAATGGGGCAGCAATTCACCCCTCCACTTT
CDR3 protein: CASSEWGSNSPLHF

J gene: TRBJ2-5
D gene: .
clone size: .
V gene: TRBV15
CDR3 DNA: TGTGCCACCAGCAGAGGAGGGGGGGAGACCCAGTACTTC
CDR3 protein: CATSRGGGETQYF

J gene: TRBJ2-3
D gene: .
clone size: .
V gene: TRBV28
CDR3 DNA: TGTGCCAGCAGTTCCGGCACAGATACGCAGTATTTT
CDR3 protein: CASSSGTDTQYF

J gene: TRBJ2-7
D gene: TRBD2
clone size: once
V gene: TRBV28
CDR3 DNA: TGTGCCACCTGGACTAGCGGAAGTACCTACGAGCAGTACTTC
CDR3 protein: CATWTSGSTYEQYF

J gene: TRBJ1-5
D gene: .
clone size: .
V gene: TRBV12-3/TRBV12-4
CDR3 DNA: TGTGCCAGCAGTTTAGGGGTGGGAAACAATCAGCCCCAGCATTTT
CDR3 protein: CASSLGVGNNQPQHF

J gene: TRBJ2-7
D gene: TRBD2
clone size: .
V gene: TRBV2
CDR3 DNA: TGTGCCACAAATAGCGGGAGGTCCTACGAGCAGTACTTC
CDR3 protein: CATNSGRSYEQYF

J gene: TRBJ1-2
D gene: TRBD1
clone size: .
V gene: TRBV2
CDR3 DNA: TGTGCCAGCAGTGTCACAGGGGGCCCCTATGGCTACACCTTC
CDR3 protein: CASSVTGGPYGYTF

J gene: TRBJ1-5
D gene: .
clone size: .
V gene: TRBV2
CDR3 DNA: TGTGCCAGCAGTACAAACAGGTTCAATCAGCCCCAGCATTTT
CDR3 protein: CASSTNRFNQPQHF

J gene: TRBJ2-3
D gene: .
clone size: .
V gene: TRBV9
CDR3 DNA: TGTGCCAGCAGCGTAGAGGGTTTCACAGATACGCAGTATTTT
CDR3 protein: CASSVEGFTDTQYF

J gene: TRBJ2-1
D gene: TRBD1
clone size: .
V gene: TRBV12-5
CDR3 DNA: TGTGCTAGTGTTCGAGGGTCTCAAGGGGGCTTCAATGAGCAGTTCTTC
CDR3 protein: CASVRGSQGGFNEQFF

J gene: TRBJ2-1
D gene: TRBD1
clone size: .
V gene: TRBV29-1
CDR3 DNA: TGCAGCGTTGAAGCCGACAGGGGGCCGATTGGTGAGCAGTTCTTC
CDR3 protein: CSVEADRGPIGEQFF

J gene: TRBJ2-7
D gene: TRBD1
clone size: once
V gene: TRBV10-3
CDR3 DNA: TGTGCCACCAAGGACCGGGACAGGGGGCTCGAGCAGTACTTC
CDR3 protein: CATKDRDRGLEQYF

J gene: TRBJ1-1
D gene: TRBD1
clone size: .
V gene: TRBV19
CDR3 DNA: TGTGCCAGTAGTATCAACAGGGGGCCAGTGAACACTGAAGCTTTCTTT
CDR3 protein: CASSINRGPVNTEAFF